Sequencing of this T cell receptor beta chain was carried out in a study of blood T cell repertoires in COVID-19. Sequenced by immunoSEQ multiplex PCR; TCRdb stores in-frame clones only, minus some. The sample holds about 68,000 clones; 80% to 90% are singletons and the top ten take 7% to 8.5%. V was pared by 3 bases and J by 7 bases, with 8 bases of the junction left unmatched. This CDR3 comprises 15 residues. The germline V gene encodes CDR1 LNHNV and CDR2 YYDKDF (reference sequence). The gene calls are TRBV15 and TRBJ1-4; 7 nucleotides align to TRBD1. The TCR sequence derives from a man aged 30-40 years with acute or convalescent COVID-19. The sample comprised peripheral blood. Here the CDR3 DNA reads TGTGCCACCAGCAGCCACAGGGGTCCCCTTGAAAAACTGTTTTTT. It yields the protein CATSSHRGPLEKLFF. The complete variable domain, with remaining parts taken from reference TRBV15 and TRBJ1-4, reads DAMVIQNPRYQVTQFGKPVTLSCSQTLNHNVMYWYQQKSSQAPKLLFHYYDKDFNNEADTPDNFQSRRPNTSFCFLDIRSPGLGDTAMYLCATSSHRGPLEKLFFGSGTQLSVL.